This T cell receptor beta chain is from a study of CD8+ T cells in alopecia areata. At the level of the study: The study gave tofacitinib for 6 to 18 months, then 6 months off drug. Study-wide results and caveats: Sharing of TCR sequences between patients (possibly for HLA-related reasons) was less clear than in mice.

In each case, RNA was isolated and then reverse transcribed into cDNA as the sequencing template. The data were produced by immunoSEQ multiplex PCR, yet TCRdb's version contains in-frame clones alone and is incomplete. The sample holds hundreds of thousands of clones, 67% seen once. As for this clone: Its antigen is unknown.

Between the trimmed V and J ends, which lost 4 bases and 6 bases, there was a span of 12 bases. The CDR3 has 13 amino acids. Germline-derived CDR1 and CDR2 are SNHLY and FYNNEI. This clonotype was sampled from a human donor with alopecia areata. This sequence joins TRBV2 and TRBJ1-2; D might be TRBD1 (6 bases). This specimen consisted of CD4+ T cells sorted from blood, obtained at week 0. The CDR3 DNA sequence: TGTGCCAGCAGTGGGACAGAGGCGGATGGCTACACCTTC. Translation gives CASSGTEADGYTF.